The 27 T cell receptor beta chains given below trace back to one sample, sequenced in a study of regulatory T cells in long-lasting Graves disease. Regarding time point: newly diagnosed GD, antithyroid drugs for less than 3 months. With RNA extracted from PBMCs as input, the TCR library was made. Arm-PCR of CDR3 regions and iRepertoire HTBI primers were the basis on which TCR beta libraries were built. TCRdb fed the multiplex PCR reads into MiXCR, producing one record per CDR3 protein. This table holds 530,000 or so distinct CDR3 sequences, 13% found once. This sample was also put to use in a study of T cells in Graves' hyperthyroidism and ophthalmopathy.

Sequencing used peripheral blood mononuclear cells (PBMCs), obtained at new diagnosis, from a patient treated with antithyroid drugs. The receptor set was obtained from a man aged 25-40 years with Graves disease.

This chain uses TRBV24-1 with TRBJ2-2; 8 bases fit TRBD2. Germline V gene lookup returns CDR1 KGHDR and CDR2 SFDVKD. The ends lost 9 bases at V and 1 base at J; junction bases unmatched: 6. The CDR3 has 15 amino acids. CDR3 sequence reads: CATEPSGRNTGELFF. The CDR3 nucleotides are TGTGCCACCGAGCCGAGCGGGAGGAACACCGGGGAGCTGTTTTTT.

The sample holds many counts of this clonotype. This chain links TRBV5-1 with TRBJ2-1; 8 bases are a match to TRBD2. The J segment lost 5 bases and the V segment lost 1 base, leaving 5 bases of the junction unmatched. The germline CDR1 and CDR2 sequences are SGHRS and YFSETQ. The length of the CDR3 is 15 residues. This CDR3 is CASSLYGREDNEQFF. The CDR3 region has the DNA TGCGCCAGCAGCTTGTACGGGAGGGAGGACAATGAGCAGTTCTTC.

The chain couples TRBV18 to TRBJ2-1, with D perhaps matching TRBD2 (5 bases). There are 15 residues in the CDR3. CDR1 and CDR2 from the germline V gene are KGHSH and LQKENI. Trimming cost V 3 bases and J 8 bases, with 17 bases left between them. The CDR3 nucleotides are TGTGCCAGCTCACCGTCGACTCCAACGGGGTATGAGCAGTTCTTC. The encoded protein is CASSPSTPTGYEQFF.

This clonotype showed up just a few times. The chain employs TRBV27 and TRBJ2-3, with D unclear. V lost 3 bases, J lost 2 bases, and 9 bases lay in between. This CDR3 contains 14 residues. Germline assignment: CDR1 MNHEY and CDR2 SMNVEV (reference sequence). CDR3 loop: CASSFRTYTDTQYF. CDR3 DNA sequence: TGTGCCAGCAGTTTTCGGACCTACACAGATACGCAGTATTTT.

This clonotype occurred many times. The chain uses TRBV5-1 and TRBJ1-2; D ambiguous. This CDR3 contains 16 residues. In germline, CDR1 is SGHRS, CDR2 YFSETQ. Deletions cut 0 bases from V and 7 bases from J, with 19 bases between. The CDR3 reads CASSLDGKPLKGGYTF. The CDR3 nucleotides are TGCGCCAGCAGCTTGGACGGGAAGCCCCTGAAGGGTGGCTACACCTTC.

This clonotype occurred many times. J is TRBJ1-1 and V is TRBV12-3 or TRBV12-4; no clear D gene. The length of the CDR3 is 12 residues. The V gene lost 2 bases and the J gene lost 5 bases, with 6 bases spanning the gap. This chain's CDR3 is CASSLTRTEAFF. The CDR3 DNA sequence: TGTGCCAGCAGTTTAACGAGGACTGAAGCTTTCTTT.

The table lists this clonotype with many counts. This chain joins TRBV5-1 and TRBJ1-4; possible D gene TRBD1, 5 bases. Germline CDR1 and CDR2: SGHRS and YFSETQ. The CDR3 contains 15 residues. The ends were cut back, 1 base at V and 8 bases at J, with 15 bases in the middle. DNA for the CDR3: TGCGCCAGCAGCTTGAGACAGCCGAGAGAGGAAAAACTGTTTTTT. Translating gives CASSLRQPREEKLFF.

This clonotype was counted many times. The genes are TRBV27 and TRBJ1-2, with 7 bases aligning to TRBD1. V lost 2 bases to trimming and J lost 4 bases; unmatched junction nucleotides: 7. This CDR3 spans 15 amino acids. Germline V lookup: CDR1 MNHEY, CDR2 SMNVEV (reference sequence). The CDR3 here is CASSLIGGASYGYTF. Here the CDR3 DNA reads TGTGCCAGCAGTTTAATAGGGGGCGCAAGCTATGGCTACACCTTC.

This clonotype was found many times. CDR3 sequence reads: CASSLGRGSGEQFF. CDR3 DNA sequence: TGTGCCAGCAGCTTGGGTAGGGGGTCTGGTGAGCAGTTCTTC. The chain recombines TRBV11-3 with TRBJ2-1, with D perhaps TRBD1 (6 bases). From germline, CDR1 is SGHNT and CDR2 YENEEA. This CDR3 region has 14 residues. V lost 3 bases to trimming and J lost 9 bases, with 15 bases between them.

This clonotype was recorded a few times. The gene calls are TRBV6-4 and TRBJ1-3; no clear D gene. CDR1 and CDR2 (germline): MRHNA, SNTAGT. The CDR3 covers 16 residues. The ends were cut back, 0 bases at V and 0 bases at J, with 9 bases in the middle. The CDR3 reads CASSDSLIFSGNTIYF. DNA of the CDR3: TGTGCCAGCAGTGACTCTTTAATCTTCTCTGGAAACACCATATATTTT.

This clonotype was seen a handful of times. A read error is likely here: a far larger clone is one base away. V gene TRBV10-3 combines with J gene TRBJ2-5; the D gene is possibly TRBD2 (6 bases). The CDR3 has 14 residues. Germline V gene lookup returns CDR1 ENHRY and CDR2 SYGVKD. The ends were cut back, 0 bases at V and 11 bases at J, with 16 bases in the middle. The CDR3 bases are TGTGCCATCAGTGAGTCGACGGGAGATGATGAGCAGTACTTC. It specifies CAISESTGDDEQYF.

The chain combines TRBV12-3 or TRBV12-4 with TRBJ2-2; 7 positions match TRBD1. With V trimmed by 5 bases and J by 6 bases, 6 bases remained unmatched. The length of the CDR3 is 14 residues. This CDR3 is CASSHGQVAGELFF. CDR3 sequence (DNA): TGTGCCAGCAGTCACGGACAGGTAGCCGGGGAGCTGTTTTTT.

V usage is TRBV5-1 and J usage is TRBJ2-2; 13 bases match TRBD2. The V and J ends lost 6 bases and 1 base, in that order; junction bases with no gene match: 6. The CDR3 spans 17 residues. Germline V lookup: CDR1 SGHRS, CDR2 YFSETQ. For the CDR3, the DNA is TGCGCCAGCACCCCGACTAGCGGGAGGAGGAACACCGGGGAGCTGTTTTTT. Translation: CASTPTSGRRNTGELFF.

This clonotype was detected many times. The chain uses TRBV12-3 or TRBV12-4 and TRBJ1-1; perhaps TRBD1 as D (5 bases). V shed 6 bases and J shed 0 bases, with 11 bases lying between them. The CDR3 is made up of 14 amino acids. CDR3 DNA: TGTGCCAGCAGAGGGGAGGGGATGAACACTGAAGCTTTCTTT. Protein sequence: CASRGEGMNTEAFF.

This clonotype was seen at least ten times. V is TRBV6-1 and J is TRBJ1-4; weak D call: TRBD1 (5 bases). In germline, CDR1 is MNHNS, CDR2 SASEGT. The ends were cut back, 2 bases at V and 7 bases at J, with 8 bases in the middle. The CDR3 covers 13 residues. Here the CDR3 reads CASSEQGREKLFF. For the CDR3, the DNA is TGTGCCAGCAGTGAACAGGGCCGTGAAAAACTGTTTTTT.

This clonotype was observed at least ten times. CDR3 loop: CAILGRLNTEAFF. CDR3 in DNA: TGTGCCATCCTCGGCAGGCTGAACACTGAAGCTTTCTTT. The chain combines TRBV28 with TRBJ1-1; D remains unclear. The V end was cut by 10 bases, the J end by 0 bases, with 12 bases between. CDR1 and CDR2 (germline): MDHEN, SYDVKM. This CDR3 is built from 13 residues.

The CDR3 DNA follows: TGCGCCACTAGTGACCTAACGCCGGAAGGCGGGAAGGTCGATGAGCAGTTCTTC. This translates into CATSDLTPEGGKVDEQFF. The chain couples TRBV10-2 to TRBJ2-1, with D maybe TRBD2 (6 bases). V shed 10 bases and J shed 8 bases, with 33 bases lying between them. The CDR3 runs 18 residues. Germline assignment: CDR1 WSHSY and CDR2 SAAADI.

This clonotype was picked up a small number of times. This rearrangement joins TRBV4-2 to TRBJ2-1; TRBD2 aligns across 12 bases. V dropped 2 bases and J dropped 10; count of bases not matched to a gene: 0. Germline CDR1 is LGHNA and CDR2 is YNFKEQ. This CDR3 region has 13 residues. The chain's CDR3 is CASSQLAGGEQFF. The CDR3 DNA follows: TGTGCCAGCAGCCAACTAGCGGGAGGGGAGCAGTTCTTC.

Turning to this clonotype: A read error may be the cause here, since a much bigger clone is one base away. The chain couples TRBV28 to TRBJ1-2, with D uncertain. Germline V gene sequence: CDR1 MDHEN, CDR2 SYDVKM. CDR3 length equals 13 residues. For the CDR3, the DNA is TGTGGGGCTGGGAGGGCCGGGTTTTATGGCTACACCTTC. Protein: CGAGRAGFYGYTF.

CDR3 protein: CAWSVPGTGNTIYF. The CDR3 DNA sequence: TGTGCCTGGAGTGTACCAGGGACTGGAAACACCATATATTTT. This chain joins TRBV30 and TRBJ1-3, with D possibly TRBD1 on 5 matching bases. V was shortened by 0 bases and J by 2 bases, with 8 bases between the two germline ends. Germline-derived CDR1 and CDR2 are GTSNPN and SVGIG (reference sequence). This CDR3 region has 14 residues. Together with reference TRBV30 and TRBJ1-3, the CDR3 gives the full variable domain: SQTIHQWPATLVQPVGSPLSLECTVEGTSNPNLYWYRQAAGRGLQLLFYSVGIGQISSEVPQNLSASRPQDRQFILSSKKLLLSDSGFYLCAWSVPGTGNTIYFGEGSWLTVV.

The sample holds many counts of this clonotype. The chain employs TRBV29-1 and TRBJ2-7; D uncertain. The V end lost 4 bases, the J end lost 6 bases, and 16 bases lay between the germline ends. Germline loops: CDR1 SQVTM, CDR2 ANQGSEA. There are 13 residues in the CDR3. The chain's CDR3 is CSVGRENLREQYF. The CDR3 region has the DNA TGCAGCGTTGGACGAGAGAACCTTCGCGAGCAGTACTTC.

In this sample, this clonotype turned up many times. The chain joins TRBV25-1 to TRBJ2-1, with 11 bases lining up with TRBD2. The CDR3 is made up of 18 amino acids. CDR1 and CDR2 from the germline V gene are MGHDK and SYGVNS. V shed 8 bases, J shed 6 bases, and the junction held 18 bases outside the gene matches. The CDR3, as DNA: TGTGCCAGCGGGGGACAGAAACTAGCGGGAGAGTTGGGCAATGAGCAGTTCTTC. It encodes CASGGQKLAGELGNEQFF.

This clonotype was picked up many times. The genes are TRBV7-2 and TRBJ2-2, with a possible D match to TRBD2 (6 bases). In germline, CDR1 is SGHTA, CDR2 FQGNSA. There are 14 residues in the CDR3. V was shortened by 5 bases and J by 1 base, with 8 bases between the two germline ends. The CDR3 nucleotides read TGTGCCAGCAGCCCGGGGGAGAACACCGGGGAGCTGTTTTTT. It is translated as CASSPGENTGELFF.

This clonotype was seen at least ten times. The rearrangement uses TRBV7-9 and TRBJ2-2, with a weak D call TRBD2 (5 bases). CDR3 length equals 11 residues. Trimming took off 8 bases at V and 9 bases at J, with 10 bases between the two ends. Germline V gene data show CDR1 as SEHNR and CDR2 as FQNEAQ (reference sequence). The CDR3 is CASERTRELFF. The CDR3 region has the DNA TGTGCCAGCGAGCGGACCAGGGAGCTGTTTTTT.

At least ten counts were recorded for this clonotype. J is TRBJ1-2 and V is TRBV11-2; D is possibly TRBD1 (5 bases). This CDR3 comprises 13 residues. From germline, CDR1 is SGHAT and CDR2 FQNNGV. V dropped 2 bases and J dropped 7 bases, with 11 bases sitting between them. As DNA, the CDR3 is TGTGCCAGCAGCTTAACAGGAGTCGGTGGCTACACCTTC. Translated, it gives CASSLTGVGGYTF. Full variable domain (outside the CDR3, taken from reference TRBV11-2 and TRBJ1-2): EAGVAQSPRYKIIEKRQSVAFWCNPISGHATLYWYQQILGQGPKLLIQFQNNGVVDDSQLPKDRFSAERLKGVDSTLKIQPAKLEDSAVYLCASSLTGVGGYTFGSGTRLTVV.

This clonotype appeared a few times. This chain joins TRBV27 and TRBJ2-1; the D gene is possibly TRBD1 (6 bases). Germline CDR1 reads MNHEY; CDR2 reads SMNVEV (reference sequence). The CDR3 extends over 14 amino acids. Trimming removed 4 bases from V and 7 bases from J, with 14 bases in between. This chain's CDR3 is CASSSEDSLNEQFF. CDR3 DNA: TGTGCCAGCAGTTCGGAGGACAGTCTGAATGAGCAGTTCTTC.

This clonotype was seen ten or more times. V usage is TRBV5-1 and J usage is TRBJ1-2, with no clear D. Trimming took 0 bases from V and 8 from J, leaving 17 bases between them. CDR1 SGHRS and CDR2 YFSETQ come from the germline V gene. The CDR3 runs to 15 residues. CDR3 protein: CASSLGTQLGWGYTF. CDR3 nucleotides: TGCGCCAGCAGCTTGGGGACCCAACTTGGATGGGGCTACACCTTC.